This TCR beta chain was captured by sequencing in a study of tumor and adjacent non-tumor tissue in lung cancer. Regarding the study as a whole: Patients with more diverse tumor TCRs had worse survival. Compared with tumor, normal lung showed significantly lower TCR diversity. Normal lung showed higher cumulative top 100 clone frequency than tumor.

RNA was extracted from bulk tissue without any cell sorting. A modified ARM-PCR protocol with three rounds of nested PCR amplified TCRbeta. One entry per CDR3 protein results from TCRdb running MiXCR on the multiplex PCR reads. The sample consists of approximately 90,000 distinct CDR3 sequences, around three fifths of them appearing once. In regard to this clonotype: No antigen is known for it.

The CDR3 is 16 amino acids. CDR1 SGHAT and CDR2 FQNNGV come from the germline V gene. V was trimmed by 1 base and J by 6 bases, leaving 16 bases between them. The sample consisted of lung tumor tissue. The chain employs TRBV11-2 and TRBJ2-4; D is unclear. The sequence came from a man in his 70s with non-small cell lung cancer. CDR3 loop: CASSLGRQGYVNIQYF. CDR3 coding DNA: TGTGCCAGCAGCTTAGGTAGACAAGGGTACGTAAACATTCAGTACTTC.